The rows below give T cell receptor beta chains drawn from one sample of a study of blood T cell repertoires in COVID-19. This table comes from immunoSEQ multiplex PCR, and its TCRdb copy is limited to in-frame clones, with some not included. The data show 450,000 to 500,000 clones, with around nine tenths seen just once and approximately 8% held by the top ten. Input material: PBMCs or T cells enriched from blood (not recorded which). Source of these receptors: an older woman who had recovered from COVID-19. CDR3s include the opening cysteine and the closing phenylalanine or tryptophan. A D gene is named only where the DNA matches it firmly. A row's size may be missing; if present it is once, few, many or a size class.

TRBV30	.	TRBJ2-1	once	TGTGCCTGGAGAGGGGTCTCCACCTACAATGAGCAGTTCTTC	CAWRGVSTYNEQFF
TRBV18	TRBD2	TRBJ2-3	.	TGTGCCAGCTCACCTCTAGCGGACACAGATACGCAGTATTTT	CASSPLADTDTQYF
TRBV5-6	.	TRBJ1-6	.	TGTGCCAGCAGCCAGGTGGGGAGGGATTCACCCCTCCACTTT	CASSQVGRDSPLHF
TRBV11-2	.	TRBJ2-5	once	TGTGCCAGCAGCTTAGTGGCAGGGGTCTGGGAGACCCAGTACTTC	CASSLVAGVWETQYF
TRBV2	.	TRBJ2-2	.	TGTGCCAGCAGTGGGGACACTCCGAACACCGGGGAGCTGTTTTTT	CASSGDTPNTGELFF
TRBV25-1	.	TRBJ1-2	once	TGTGCCAGCAGTGATAACCCCCCCTGGGAGGGAAACTATGGCTACACCTTC	CASSDNPPWEGNYGYTF
TRBV5-6	TRBD1	TRBJ2-7	.	TGTGCCAGCAGCTTGAATGGACAGGTTTCCTACGAGCAGTACTTC	CASSLNGQVSYEQYF
TRBV7-2	.	TRBJ1-5	.	TGTGCCAGCACCCCGGGGGGCCAACAGCCCCAGCATTTT	CASTPGGQQPQHF
TRBV10-2	.	TRBJ1-1	.	TGCGCCAGCAGCCGACAGAACACTGAAGCTTTCTTT	CASSRQNTEAFF
TRBV4-2	TRBD2	TRBJ2-3	.	TGTGCCAGCAGCCTTGGACTAGCGGGGGGGACCACAGATACGCAGTATTTT	CASSLGLAGGTTDTQYF
TRBV4-1	.	TRBJ1-3	.	TGCGCCAGCAGCCCCCCCTACTCTGGAAACACCATATATTTT	CASSPPYSGNTIYF
TRBV2	TRBD1	TRBJ1-5	.	TGTGCCAGCAGTGTGGTACAGGGGGCAGGGAGCAATCAGCCCCAGCATTTT	CASSVVQGAGSNQPQHF
TRBV14	.	TRBJ1-5	.	TGTGCCACCCCAACATTAAGGGAGGGTCAGCCCCAGCATTTT	CATPTLREGQPQHF
TRBV27	.	TRBJ2-7	.	TGTGCCAGCAGGAGCCCGGGGGGCAGCTACGAGCAGTACTTC	CASRSPGGSYEQYF
TRBV2	TRBD1	TRBJ2-2	.	TGTGCCAGCAAACGGGACAGGGGAGTCGGGGAGCTGTTTTTT	CASKRDRGVGELFF
TRBV7-2	.	TRBJ1-6	.	TGTGCCAGCAGCTTAGGTTGGGGCCCTACAGATTATAATTCACCCCTCCACTTT	CASSLGWGPTDYNSPLHF
TRBV9	.	TRBJ1-1	.	TGTGCCAGCAGCCCCCAACAGGGTCCGTGGACTGAAGCTTTCTTT	CASSPQQGPWTEAFF
TRBV27	.	TRBJ1-5	.	TGTGCCAGCTCAGCGGCGAGTTCGAGCGATCAGCCCCAGCATTTT	CASSAASSSDQPQHF
TRBV2	.	TRBJ2-2	few	TGTGCCAGCAGTGAAGCATACGGGGGCACCGGGGAGCTGTTTTTT	CASSEAYGGTGELFF
TRBV12-5	TRBD1	TRBJ1-2	.	TGTGCTAGTGGTCCTGGGACAGGGGGCCCTAACTATGGCTACACCTTC	CASGPGTGGPNYGYTF
TRBV12-5	.	TRBJ1-5	.	TGTGCTAGTGCCCGAGGGGGACCGAATCAGCCCCAGCATTTT	CASARGGPNQPQHF
TRBV25-1	TRBD1	TRBJ2-5	.	TGTGCCAGCAGCCCCGGGACAGGGGTAGAGACCCAGTACTTC	CASSPGTGVETQYF
TRBV6-5	.	TRBJ1-5	.	TGTGCCAGCAGTTACTCCTATGCTAGCAATCAGCCCCAGCATTTT	CASSYSYASNQPQHF
TRBV5-1	.	TRBJ2-1	once	TGCGCCAGCAGTTTAACCGGGAGCAATGAGCAGTTCTTC	CASSLTGSNEQFF
TRBV7-2	TRBD1	TRBJ1-3	.	TGTGCCAGCAGCCAAGGGACAGGGGGGGGAAACACCATATATTTT	CASSQGTGGGNTIYF
TRBV5-1	.	TRBJ2-2	.	TGCGCCAGCAGCTTGGATCCAGCGGGCCTTACCGGGGAGCTGTTTTTT	CASSLDPAGLTGELFF
TRBV27	.	TRBJ1-5	.	TGTGCCAGCAGTTTTAGATACGGTAGCAATCAGCCCCAGCATTTT	CASSFRYGSNQPQHF
TRBV3-1/TRBV3-2	.	TRBJ1-1	.	TGTGCCAGCAGCCCAAGTCCAGGATCCACTGAAGCTTTCTTT	CASSPSPGSTEAFF
TRBV30	.	TRBJ1-5	.	TGTGCCTGGAGCCAGGGTCTCAATCAGCCCCAGCATTTT	CAWSQGLNQPQHF
TRBV19	.	TRBJ2-3	.	TGTGCCAGTAGTCCCGATTGGCCCTTCACAGATACGCAGTATTTT	CASSPDWPFTDTQYF
TRBV5-6	TRBD2	TRBJ2-1	.	TGTGCCAGCAGCTTTGGACTAGCGCAGTTCTTC	CASSFGLAQFF
TRBV6-1	.	TRBJ1-2	.	TGTGCCAGCAGTGAAGGGGGAGGTTACTATGGCTACACCTTC	CASSEGGGYYGYTF
TRBV18	.	TRBJ2-5	.	TGTGCCAGCTCACCAGGGCTCCAAGAGACCCAGTACTTC	CASSPGLQETQYF
TRBV5-1	TRBD1	TRBJ2-3	.	TGCGCCAGCAGCTTGGTCGGACAGGGAGACGATACGCAGTATTTT	CASSLVGQGDDTQYF
TRBV10-3	.	TRBJ1-4	.	TGTGCCATCAGTGAGGCCCCGGCGGTCGCCAGACTGTTTTTT	CAISEAPAVARLFF
TRBV10-1	TRBD1	TRBJ2-3	.	TGCGCCAGCAGTGAGGACAGGGTCACAGATACGCAGTATTTT	CASSEDRVTDTQYF
TRBV7-2	.	TRBJ1-3	.	TGTGCCAGCAGCCTCCGTTTAGGAAAGACAGCCGGAAACACCATATATTTT	CASSLRLGKTAGNTIYF
TRBV9	.	TRBJ1-1	.	TGTGCCAGCAGCGTAGAAGGGGTGAACACTGAAGCTTTCTTT	CASSVEGVNTEAFF
TRBV29-1	.	TRBJ2-2	.	TGCAGCGTTGTAAGACAGAACACCGGGGAGCTGTTTTTT	CSVVRQNTGELFF
TRBV9	.	TRBJ2-3	.	TGTGCCAGCAGCGTAGGAGGGAGCACAGATACGCAGTATTTT	CASSVGGSTDTQYF